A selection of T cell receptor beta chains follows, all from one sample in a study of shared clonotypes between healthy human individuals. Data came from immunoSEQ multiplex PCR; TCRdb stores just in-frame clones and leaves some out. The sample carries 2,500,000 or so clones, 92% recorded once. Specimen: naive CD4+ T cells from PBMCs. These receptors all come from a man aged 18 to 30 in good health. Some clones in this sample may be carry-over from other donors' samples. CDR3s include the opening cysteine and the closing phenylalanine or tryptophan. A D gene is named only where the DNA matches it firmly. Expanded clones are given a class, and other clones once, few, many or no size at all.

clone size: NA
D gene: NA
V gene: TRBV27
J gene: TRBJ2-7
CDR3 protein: CASRSQGRGYEQYF
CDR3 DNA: TGTGCCAGCAGATCCCAAGGACGGGGCTACGAGCAGTACTTC

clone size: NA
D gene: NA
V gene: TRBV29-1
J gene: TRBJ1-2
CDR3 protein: CTVERYGYTF
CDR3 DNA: TGCACCGTGGAACGGTACGGCTACACCTTC

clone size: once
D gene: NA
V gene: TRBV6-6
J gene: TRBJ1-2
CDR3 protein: CASSYSIGSYGYTF
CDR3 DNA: TGTGCCAGCAGTTACTCGATAGGATCCTATGGCTACACCTTC

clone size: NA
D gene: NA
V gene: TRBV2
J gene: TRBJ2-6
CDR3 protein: CASSFDGYSGANVLTF
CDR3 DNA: TGTGCCAGCAGTTTTGACGGATACTCTGGGGCCAACGTCCTGACTTTC

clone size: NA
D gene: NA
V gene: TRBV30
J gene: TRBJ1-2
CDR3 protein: CAWRFNGYTF
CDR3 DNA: TGTGCCTGGAGGTTCAATGGCTACACCTTC

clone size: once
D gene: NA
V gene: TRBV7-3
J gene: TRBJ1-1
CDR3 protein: CASRATGNTEAFF
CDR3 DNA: TGTGCCAGCAGAGCGACAGGGAACACTGAAGCTTTCTTT

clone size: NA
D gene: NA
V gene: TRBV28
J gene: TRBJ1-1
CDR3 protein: CASLPPYYTEAFF
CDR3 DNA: TGTGCCAGCTTACCCCCCTATTACACTGAAGCTTTCTTT

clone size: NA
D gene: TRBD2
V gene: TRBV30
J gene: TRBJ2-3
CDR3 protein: CAWSVGLAGAADTQYF
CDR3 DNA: TGTGCCTGGAGCGTCGGACTAGCGGGAGCTGCAGATACGCAGTATTTT

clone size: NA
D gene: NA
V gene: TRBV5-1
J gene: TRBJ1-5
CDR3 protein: CASSLFPVDQPQHF
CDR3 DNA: TGCGCCAGCAGCTTGTTTCCGGTCGATCAGCCCCAGCATTTT

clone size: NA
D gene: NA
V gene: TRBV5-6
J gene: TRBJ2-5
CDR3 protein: CASNYLTGIETQYF
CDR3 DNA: TGTGCCAGCAACTACCTAACAGGGATCGAGACCCAGTACTTC

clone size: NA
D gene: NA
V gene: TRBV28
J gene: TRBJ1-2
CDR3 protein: CASTGTDHGYTF
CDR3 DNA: TGTGCCAGCACCGGGACGGACCATGGCTACACCTTC

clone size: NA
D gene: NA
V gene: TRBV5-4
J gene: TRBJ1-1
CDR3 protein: CASTEGHANTEAFF
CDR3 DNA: TGTGCCAGCACTGAGGGGCATGCGAACACTGAAGCTTTCTTT

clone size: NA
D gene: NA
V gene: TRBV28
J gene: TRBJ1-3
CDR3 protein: CASRGGNTIYF
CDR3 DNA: TGTGCCAGCAGAGGCGGAAACACCATATATTTT

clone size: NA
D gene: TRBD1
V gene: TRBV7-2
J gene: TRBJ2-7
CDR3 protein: CATATDRGREQYF
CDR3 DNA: TGTGCCACCGCGACCGACAGGGGGCGCGAGCAGTACTTC

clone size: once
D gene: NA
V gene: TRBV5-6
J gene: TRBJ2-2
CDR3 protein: CASCTGTPVTGELFF
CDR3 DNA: TGTGCCAGCTGTACCGGGACACCTGTCACCGGGGAGCTGTTTTTT

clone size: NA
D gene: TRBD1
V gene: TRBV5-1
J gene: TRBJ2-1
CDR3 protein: CASSLAGTDYNEQFF
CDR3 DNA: TGCGCCAGCAGCTTGGCCGGGACAGACTACAATGAGCAGTTCTTC

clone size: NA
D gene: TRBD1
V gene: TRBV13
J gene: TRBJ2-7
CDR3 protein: CASSFGQGVYEQYF
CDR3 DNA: TGTGCCAGCAGCTTTGGACAGGGCGTATACGAGCAGTACTTC

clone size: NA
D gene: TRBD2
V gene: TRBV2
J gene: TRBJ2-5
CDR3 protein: CASSELLAGEETQYF
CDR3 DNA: TGTGCCAGCAGTGAATTGCTAGCGGGAGAAGAGACCCAGTACTTC

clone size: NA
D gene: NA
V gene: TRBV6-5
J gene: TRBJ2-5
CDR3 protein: CASSYLRAGQETQYF
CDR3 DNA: TGTGCCAGCAGTTACCTTAGAGCGGGCCAAGAGACCCAGTACTTC

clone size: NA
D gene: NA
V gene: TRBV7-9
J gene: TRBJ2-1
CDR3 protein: CASSLWGLGMTRGDEQFF
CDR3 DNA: TGTGCCAGCAGCTTATGGGGGCTGGGGATGACAAGAGGCGATGAGCAGTTCTTC

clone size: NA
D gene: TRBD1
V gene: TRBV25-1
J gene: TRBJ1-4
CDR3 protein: CASRGDRPDEGANEKLFF
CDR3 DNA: TGTGCCAGCAGGGGGGACAGGCCGGACGAAGGGGCTAATGAAAAACTGTTTTTT

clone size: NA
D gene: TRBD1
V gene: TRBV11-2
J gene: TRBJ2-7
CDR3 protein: CASSTRTGWTYEQYF
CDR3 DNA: TGTGCCAGCAGCACCAGGACAGGGTGGACCTACGAGCAGTACTTC

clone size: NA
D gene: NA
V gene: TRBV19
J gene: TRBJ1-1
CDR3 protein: CASSPTELAANTEAFF
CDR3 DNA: TGTGCCAGTAGTCCGACCGAATTGGCAGCGAACACTGAAGCTTTCTTT

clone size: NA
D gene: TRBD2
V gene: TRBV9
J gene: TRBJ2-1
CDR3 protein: CASSVTSGSSYNEQFF
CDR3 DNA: TGTGCCAGCAGCGTGACTAGCGGTTCCTCTTACAATGAGCAGTTCTTC

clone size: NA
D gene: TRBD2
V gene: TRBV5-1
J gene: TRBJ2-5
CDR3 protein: CASSYLAGGQETQYF
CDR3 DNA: TGCGCCAGCAGCTATCTAGCGGGAGGCCAAGAGACCCAGTACTTC

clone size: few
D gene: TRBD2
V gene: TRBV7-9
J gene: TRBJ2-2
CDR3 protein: CASSLGLAGDTGELFF
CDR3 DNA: TGTGCCAGCAGCTTGGGACTAGCGGGAGACACCGGGGAGCTGTTTTTT

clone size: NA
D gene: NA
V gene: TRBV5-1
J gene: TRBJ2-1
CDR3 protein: CASSLTGVNYNEQFF
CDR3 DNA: TGCGCCAGCAGCTTGACGGGGGTCAACTACAATGAGCAGTTCTTC

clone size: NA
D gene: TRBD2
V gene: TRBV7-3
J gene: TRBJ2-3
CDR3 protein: CASSSQSAGVGEDTQYF
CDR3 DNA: TGTGCCAGCAGCTCACAGTCAGCGGGAGTAGGGGAAGATACGCAGTATTTT

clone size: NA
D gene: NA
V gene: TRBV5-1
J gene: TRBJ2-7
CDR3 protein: CASSSDGSGYEQYF
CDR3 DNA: TGCGCCAGCAGCTCAGACGGGTCGGGCTACGAGCAGTACTTC

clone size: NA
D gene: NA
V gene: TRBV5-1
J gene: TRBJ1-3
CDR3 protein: CASSLAGSGNTIYF
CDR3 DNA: TGCGCCAGCAGCTTGGCGGGTTCTGGAAACACCATATATTTT

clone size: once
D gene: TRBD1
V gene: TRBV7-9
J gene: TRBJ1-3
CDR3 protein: CASSFDRDGNTIYF
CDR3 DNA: TGTGCCAGCAGCTTCGACAGGGATGGAAACACCATATATTTT

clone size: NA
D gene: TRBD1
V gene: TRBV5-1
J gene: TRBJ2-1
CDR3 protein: CASSPTGVSYNEQFF
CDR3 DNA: TGCGCCAGCAGTCCTACAGGGGTCTCCTACAATGAGCAGTTCTTC

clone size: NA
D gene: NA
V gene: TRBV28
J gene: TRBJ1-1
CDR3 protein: CASEPGTMNTEAFF
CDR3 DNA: TGTGCCAGCGAACCGGGGACTATGAACACTGAAGCTTTCTTT

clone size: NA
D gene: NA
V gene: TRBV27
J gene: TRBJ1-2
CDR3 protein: CASSFRTRDNGYTF
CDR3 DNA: TGTGCCAGCAGTTTCCGCACGAGGGATAATGGCTACACCTTC

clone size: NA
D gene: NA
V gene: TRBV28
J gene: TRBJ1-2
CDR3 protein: CASTPPSTPNYGYTF
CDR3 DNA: TGTGCCAGCACCCCCCCCTCGACCCCTAACTATGGCTACACCTTC

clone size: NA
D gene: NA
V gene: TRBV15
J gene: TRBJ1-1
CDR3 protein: CATSARAMGTEAFF
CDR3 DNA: TGTGCCACCAGCGCCCGGGCCATGGGCACTGAAGCTTTCTTT

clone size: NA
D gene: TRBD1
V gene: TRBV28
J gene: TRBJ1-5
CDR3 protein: CASSPYGQGRNQPQHF
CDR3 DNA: TGTGCCAGCAGTCCGTACGGACAGGGCCGAAATCAGCCCCAGCATTTT

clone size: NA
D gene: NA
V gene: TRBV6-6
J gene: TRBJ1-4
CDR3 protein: CASSYSEKLFF
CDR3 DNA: TGTGCCAGCAGTTATTCCGAAAAACTGTTTTTT

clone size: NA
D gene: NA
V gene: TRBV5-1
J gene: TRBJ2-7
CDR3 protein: CASSLIPRYEQYF
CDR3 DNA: TGCGCCAGCAGCTTAATACCGAGATACGAGCAGTACTTC

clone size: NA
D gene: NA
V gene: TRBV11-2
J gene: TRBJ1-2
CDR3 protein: CASSPLAGRYTF
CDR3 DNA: TGTGCCAGCAGCCCTCTCGCGGGGCGCTACACCTTC

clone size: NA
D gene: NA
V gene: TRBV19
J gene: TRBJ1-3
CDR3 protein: CASSFDNRGTPSSGNTIYF
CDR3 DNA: TGTGCCAGTAGTTTCGATAATAGGGGAACTCCGAGCTCTGGAAACACCATATATTTT

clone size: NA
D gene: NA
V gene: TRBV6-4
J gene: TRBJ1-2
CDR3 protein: CASSDPDSSERADGYTF
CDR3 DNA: TGTGCCAGCAGTGACCCTGACAGTTCGGAGCGGGCCGATGGCTACACCTTC

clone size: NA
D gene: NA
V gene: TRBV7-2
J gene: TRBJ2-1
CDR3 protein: CASSLGSVSSYNEQFF
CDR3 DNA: TGTGCCAGCAGCTTAGGTTCCGTCAGCTCCTACAATGAGCAGTTCTTC

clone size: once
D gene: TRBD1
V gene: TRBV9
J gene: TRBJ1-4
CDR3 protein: CASSAPRGTDSGEKLFF
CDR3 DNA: TGTGCCAGCAGCGCCCCTAGAGGGACAGATTCAGGCGAAAAACTGTTTTTT

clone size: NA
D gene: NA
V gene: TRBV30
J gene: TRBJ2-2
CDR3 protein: CAWSPRAGELFF
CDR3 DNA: TGTGCCTGGAGTCCCCGGGCCGGGGAGCTGTTTTTT

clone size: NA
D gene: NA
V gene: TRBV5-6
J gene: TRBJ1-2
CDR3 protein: CASSWVSGAPDTNYGYTF
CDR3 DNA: TGTGCCAGCAGTTGGGTATCTGGGGCCCCCGACACTAACTATGGCTACACCTTC

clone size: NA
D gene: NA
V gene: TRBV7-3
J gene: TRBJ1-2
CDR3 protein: CASSLTSGGSGYTF
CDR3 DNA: TGTGCCAGCAGCTTAACTAGCGGTGGCAGTGGCTACACCTTC

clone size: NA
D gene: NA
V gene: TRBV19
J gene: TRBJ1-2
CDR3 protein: CASSPIVLDGYTF
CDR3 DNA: TGTGCCAGTAGCCCCATCGTCTTGGATGGCTACACCTTC

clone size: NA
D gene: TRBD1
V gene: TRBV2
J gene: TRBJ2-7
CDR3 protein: CASRGDWGDRVSSYEQYF
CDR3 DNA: TGTGCCAGCAGGGGCGATTGGGGTGACAGGGTGAGCTCCTACGAGCAGTACTTC

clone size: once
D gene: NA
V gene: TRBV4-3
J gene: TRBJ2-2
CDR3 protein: CASSQEHRGKAGVKTGELFF
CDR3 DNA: TGCGCCAGCAGCCAAGAGCACAGGGGAAAGGCGGGAGTCAAGACCGGGGAGCTGTTTTTT